These T cell receptor beta chains were read from a single sample in a study of PD-1 blockade in classical Hodgkin lymphoma. Only in-frame clones appear in the TCRdb table, and some are missing; sequencing was by immunoSEQ multiplex PCR. The data hold 35,000 to 50,000 clones, with approximately 70% observed a single time. Here the sequenced sample was peripheral blood mononuclear cells (PBMCs), taken before the fourth cycle of nivolumab. The receptors originated from a human donor with classical Hodgkin lymphoma. Both conserved end residues are part of each CDR3. A D gene is named only where the DNA matches it firmly. Where a row states a size, it is once, few, many or the class of an expanded clone; other rows omit it.

d_call j_call v_call clone_size cdr3_aa cdr3_nt
NA TRBJ1-5 TRBV7-2 NA CASSLTVGGRQPQHF TGTGCCAGCAGCTTAACCGTGGGGGGGAGGCAGCCCCAGCATTTT
NA TRBJ1-5 TRBV30 NA CARRVVFGGRSNQPQHF TGTGCCCGCCGAGTGGTCTTCGGGGGGCGAAGCAATCAGCCCCAGCATTTT
NA TRBJ1-1 TRBV7-6 NA CASRKPRRDIGAWSTEAFF TGTGCCAGCAGAAAACCCCGTCGGGACATCGGGGCCTGGAGCACTGAAGCTTTCTTT
TRBD1 TRBJ1-2 TRBV7-2 NA CASSSPLQGASNYGYTF TGTGCCAGCAGCTCCCCCCTACAGGGGGCGTCGAACTATGGCTACACCTTC
NA TRBJ1-6 TRBV14 NA CASSPGLMNSPLHF TGTGCCAGCAGCCCCGGACTGATGAATTCACCCCTCCACTTT
NA TRBJ2-1 TRBV10-1 few CASSDFYYNEQFF TGCGCCAGCAGTGATTTTTACTACAATGAGCAGTTCTTC
NA TRBJ2-3 TRBV7-8 few CASITGATDTQYF TGTGCCAGCATTACGGGGGCCACAGATACGCAGTATTTT
TRBD2 TRBJ2-3 TRBV4-2 NA CASSQEQLAGGQDTQYF TGTGCCAGCAGCCAAGAGCAACTAGCGGGGGGGCAAGATACGCAGTATTTT
TRBD1 TRBJ1-2 TRBV30 medium-sized CAGDRDYGYTF TGTGCCGGCGACAGGGACTATGGCTACACCTTC
TRBD2 TRBJ2-3 TRBV7-2 NA CASSRTSGGVDTQYF TGTGCCAGCAGCCGGACTAGCGGGGGGGTAGATACGCAGTATTTT
TRBD1 TRBJ2-3 TRBV10-3 NA CATTGAPDTQYF TGTGCCACGACAGGGGCCCCAGATACGCAGTATTTT
TRBD1 TRBJ2-2 TRBV15 NA CATSRRDRVTGELFF TGTGCCACCAGCAGACGGGACAGGGTCACCGGGGAGCTGTTTTTT
NA TRBJ1-6 TRBV19 NA CASSRRVLVLNSPLHF TGTGCCAGTAGTCGTAGGGTTTTAGTACTGAATTCACCCCTCCACTTT
NA TRBJ2-7 TRBV29-1 NA CSVEKPGSYEQYF TGCAGCGTTGAAAAACCCGGGTCCTACGAGCAGTACTTC
NA TRBJ1-5 TRBV21-1 NA CASSKIGRNNQPQHF TGTGCCAGCAGCAAGATAGGACGGAACAATCAGCCCCAGCATTTT
NA TRBJ1-2 TRBV27 few CASSPTPIYPSHGLAF TGTGCCAGCAGCCCAACCCCCATTTATCCTTCCCACGGGCTCGCCTTC
NA TRBJ1-1 TRBV7-6 NA CASSPVITEAFF TGTGCCAGCAGCCCCGTCATTACTGAAGCTTTCTTT
TRBD1 TRBJ2-7 TRBV7-9 once CASSSVGTAFFYEQYF TGTGCCAGCAGCTCCGTCGGGACAGCGTTCTTCTACGAGCAGTACTTC
NA TRBJ2-3 TRBV9 NA CASSLQESTQYF TGTGCCAGCAGCCTCCAGGAGAGTACGCAGTATTTT
NA TRBJ1-2 TRBV2 few CASSETMEGYGYTF TGTGCCAGCAGTGAAACCATGGAGGGCTATGGCTACACCTTC
NA TRBJ1-5 TRBV7-9 NA CASSLGTSNQPQHF TGTGCCAGCAGCTTAGGGACTAGCAATCAGCCCCAGCATTTT
NA TRBJ1-2 TRBV27 NA CASRPMGGDLYGYTF TGTGCCAGCAGACCCATGGGGGGGGACCTCTATGGCTACACCTTC
TRBD2 TRBJ2-3 TRBV6-1 once CASAGLAGGPDTQYF TGTGCCAGCGCGGGACTAGCGGGGGGGCCAGATACGCAGTATTTT
TRBD1 TRBJ2-7 TRBV7-2 medium-sized CASSPYRGYEQYF TGTGCCAGCAGCCCTTACAGGGGCTACGAGCAGTACTTC
NA TRBJ2-7 TRBV6-1 few CASTDYLVYEQYF TGTGCCAGCACCGACTACCTAGTCTACGAGCAGTACTTC
TRBD1 TRBJ1-5 TRBV18 NA CASSPGTANSNQPQHF TGTGCCAGCTCACCAGGGACAGCGAATAGCAATCAGCCCCAGCATTTT
TRBD1 TRBJ1-5 TRBV27 NA CASSLFKSGTGNQPQHF TGTGCCAGCAGTTTATTCAAATCGGGGACAGGGAATCAGCCCCAGCATTTT
NA TRBJ2-7 TRBV2 many CASSPTLSGTSSYEQYF TGTGCCAGCAGTCCCACCCTATCCGGGACCTCTTCCTACGAGCAGTACTTC
NA TRBJ2-2 TRBV7-8 few CASTGQGGTGELFF TGTGCCAGCACGGGGCAGGGGGGCACCGGGGAGCTGTTTTTT
NA TRBJ2-2 TRBV6-5 medium-sized CASSSGQNTGELFF TGTGCCAGCAGTTCGGGACAGAACACCGGGGAGCTGTTTTTT
TRBD1 TRBJ2-2 TRBV6-4 NA CASSGDRDTGELFF TGTGCCAGCAGTGGGGACAGGGACACCGGGGAGCTGTTTTTT
TRBD1 TRBJ2-1 TRBV5-6 NA CASSTGVPRNEQFF TGTGCCAGCAGCACAGGGGTTCCTCGCAATGAGCAGTTCTTC
NA TRBJ2-1 TRBV6-5 NA CASSNQGIGNEQFF TGTGCCAGCAGTAACCAGGGTATAGGCAATGAGCAGTTCTTC
TRBD1 TRBJ1-4 TRBV5-1 NA CASSLTGTGHEKLFF TGCGCCAGCAGCTTAACCGGGACAGGTCATGAAAAACTGTTTTTT
NA TRBJ1-2 TRBV5-4 once CASSLDLMDYGYTF TGTGCCAGCAGCTTGGACCTCATGGACTATGGCTACACCTTC
TRBD1 TRBJ2-7 TRBV27 NA CASSPFAGTGTYEQYF TGTGCCAGCAGTCCTTTCGCCGGGACAGGGACCTACGAGCAGTACTTC
NA TRBJ1-3 TRBV27 NA CASSLQGFSGNTIYF TGTGCCAGCAGTTTACAGGGTTTCTCTGGAAACACCATATATTTT
NA TRBJ2-7 TRBV6-1 many CASSEATAGYEQYF TGTGCCAGCAGTGAAGCTACAGCGGGCTACGAGCAGTACTTC